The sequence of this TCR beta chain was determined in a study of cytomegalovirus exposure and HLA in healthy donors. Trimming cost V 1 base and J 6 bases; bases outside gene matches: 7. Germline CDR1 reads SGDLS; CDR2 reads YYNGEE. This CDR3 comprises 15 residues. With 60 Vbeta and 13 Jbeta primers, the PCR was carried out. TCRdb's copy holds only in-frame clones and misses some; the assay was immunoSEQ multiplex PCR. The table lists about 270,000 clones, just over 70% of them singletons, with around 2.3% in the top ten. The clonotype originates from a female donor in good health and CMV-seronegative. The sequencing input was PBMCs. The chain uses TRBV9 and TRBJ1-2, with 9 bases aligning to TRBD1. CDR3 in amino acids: CASSVSPTGGDGYTF. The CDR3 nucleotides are TGTGCCAGCAGCGTAAGTCCGACAGGGGGAGATGGCTACACCTTC.